The present TCR beta chain was sequenced within a study of blood T cell repertoires in COVID-19. In the study overall: Italy, Spain and the United States were the sources of the convalescent and acute COVID-19 samples. T cells, B-cell-depleted T cells, or PBMCs provided the cDNA or gDNA that served as material.

This clone appeared a single time. Original handling: Reference gene primer amplification in the assay estimated nucleated cell counts. Libraries were prepared by immunoSEQ multiplex PCR; TCRdb keeps only in-frame clonotypes and omits some of them. That table supplies the V and J calls and clone size; D and trimming were determined from the DNA. This repertoire shows under 65,000 clones, 80% to 95% found once; its top ten account for 3.1%. The germline V gene encodes CDR1 KGHSH and CDR2 LQKENI. V was pared by 4 bases and J by 0 bases, with 1 base of the junction left unmatched. The CDR3 length is 15 residues.

Sequenced: peripheral blood. V usage is TRBV18 and J usage is TRBJ1-3, with TRBD1 matching over 9 bases. The sequence came from a man aged 50-59 years with acute or convalescent COVID-19. In nucleotides, the CDR3 is TGTGCCAGCTCACAGGGACAGGGCTCTGGAAACACCATATATTTT. Its translation is CASSQGQGSGNTIYF.